The present T cell receptor (beta chain) was sequenced within a study of graft-versus-host responses after intestinal transplantation. Study details: All of the recipients had induction that used anti-thymocyte globulin, then tacrolimus and steroids for about 3 years. Notes on the study in general: Investigators detected GvH clones in recipient marrow, with some emerging earlier in ileum or blood. Across patients carrying graft-donor T cell macrochimerism, allografts held high graft-versus-host to host-versus-graft clonal ratios. Peak GvH clone levels in circulation were associated with early post-transplant HvG declines.

A remark on this clone: What it recognizes is unknown.

The V gene lost 2 bases and the J gene lost 4 bases, with 14 bases spanning the gap. Looked up from germline, CDR1 is MNHNS and CDR2 is SASEGT. This CDR3 is 15 amino acids long. The data were produced by immunoSEQ multiplex PCR, yet TCRdb's version contains in-frame clones alone and is incomplete. Here the sample spans around 78,000 clones, about nine tenths being singletons. The material sequenced was unstimulated CD8+ T cells sorted from spleen or lymph node cells, taken before transplant. The rearrangement uses TRBV6-1 and TRBJ1-2, with a possible D match to TRBD1 (5 bases). The TCR sequence derives from a human donor who was the organ donor for an intestinal transplant. CDR3: CASSESQGSIYGYTF. Written as DNA, the CDR3 is TGTGCCAGCAGTGAATCGCAGGGAAGCATCTATGGCTACACCTTC.